This TCR beta chain originates from a study of early T cells in non-severe SARS-CoV-2 infection. The overall study: Unsorted whole blood bulk RNA was sequenced, with unpaired chains. Overall study results and limits: VDJdb-based annotation leaned toward anti-spike CD8 responses and missed private and CD4 specificities.

Separate cDNA molecules each had unique molecular identifiers attached to them. Via MiXCR, TCRdb re-called the 5' RACE reads, giving one row per CDR3 protein. Of around 19,000 distinct CDR3 sequences in the sample, over 4% were seen once. This clonotype showed up just a few times. The target antigen is unknown. The sequencing sample was made of whole blood. This TCR was recovered from an adult who was a healthcare worker with PCR-confirmed SARS-CoV-2 infection or an uninfected control (not recorded which).

The chain's CDR3 is CASSYGGQESNEQFF. CDR3 nucleotides: TGTGCCAGCAGTTACGGAGGACAGGAAAGCAATGAGCAGTTCTTC. The chain uses TRBV6-2 or TRBV6-3 and TRBJ2-1; 7 nucleotides match TRBD1. The germline V gene encodes CDR1 MNHEY and CDR2 SVGEGT. The CDR3 is made up of 15 amino acids. Trimming cost V 2 bases and J 6 bases; bases outside gene matches: 7.